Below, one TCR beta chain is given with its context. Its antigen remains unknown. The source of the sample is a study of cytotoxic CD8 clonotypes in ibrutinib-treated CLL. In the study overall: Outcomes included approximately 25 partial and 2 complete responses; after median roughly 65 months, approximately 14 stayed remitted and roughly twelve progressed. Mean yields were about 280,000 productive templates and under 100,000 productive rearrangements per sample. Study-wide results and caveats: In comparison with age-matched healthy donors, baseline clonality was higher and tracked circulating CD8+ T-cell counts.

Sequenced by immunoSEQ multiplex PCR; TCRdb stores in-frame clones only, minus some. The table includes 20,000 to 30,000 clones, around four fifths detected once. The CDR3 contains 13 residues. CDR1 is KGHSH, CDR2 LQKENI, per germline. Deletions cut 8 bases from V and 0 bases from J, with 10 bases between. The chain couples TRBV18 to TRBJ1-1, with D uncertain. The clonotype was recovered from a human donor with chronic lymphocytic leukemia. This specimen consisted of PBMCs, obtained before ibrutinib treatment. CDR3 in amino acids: CASKETVNTEAFF. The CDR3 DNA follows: TGTGCCAGCAAAGAAACAGTGAACACTGAAGCTTTCTTT.